These T cell receptor beta chains were read from a single sample in a study of cytomegalovirus exposure and HLA in healthy donors. Sequenced by immunoSEQ multiplex PCR; TCRdb stores in-frame clones only, minus some. The data show about 180,000 clones, about 77% seen once. The sequenced sample was PBMCs. The receptor set was obtained from a woman aged 25 to 39 in good health and CMV-seropositive. CDR3s include the opening cysteine and the closing phenylalanine or tryptophan. The D gene is left open where the match is weak. Only some rows state a clone size, as once, few, many or a class for expanded clones.

j_call d_call clone_size v_call cdr3_nt cdr3_aa
TRBJ2-3 . . TRBV1 TGCACCAGCAGTCCTACGACTAGCGGGGGGGTTAGCACAGATACGCAGTATTTT CTSSPTTSGGVSTDTQYF
TRBJ2-7 . . TRBV6-5 TGTGCCAGCAGTTCTGACGCGAGGCTCTACGAGCAGTACTTC CASSSDARLYEQYF
TRBJ1-3 . . TRBV29-1 TGCAGTGCTGGCGGGACGGCGGGAAACACCATATATTTT CSAGGTAGNTIYF
TRBJ2-3 TRBD2 . TRBV6-4 TGTGCCAGCAGTCCCCGGGGGGGGACAGATACGCAGTATTTT CASSPRGGTDTQYF
TRBJ2-5 . once TRBV7-9 TGTGCCAGCAGCATCGTCACAGGGACGGAGACCCAGTACTTC CASSIVTGTETQYF
TRBJ1-2 TRBD1 . TRBV4-2 TGTGCCAGCAGCCAAGACAGGGGGGTGGGGTATGGCTACACCTTC CASSQDRGVGYGYTF
TRBJ2-7 . . TRBV18 TGTGCCAGCTCACCAGTTCGACTAAACCTCTACGAGCAGTACTTC CASSPVRLNLYEQYF
TRBJ1-2 . once TRBV21-1 TGTGCCAGCAGCAAAGACGGAGGGGCCAGGAAGGGCTACACCTTC CASSKDGGARKGYTF
TRBJ2-3 . once TRBV10-1 TGCGCCAGCAGTGCAGACAGGTGGAGCACAGATACGCAGTATTTT CASSADRWSTDTQYF
TRBJ2-1 TRBD2 . TRBV5-1 TGCGCCAGCAGCGGGACTAGCCTCTGGGGTGAGCAGTTCTTC CASSGTSLWGEQFF
TRBJ1-1 . . TRBV15 TGTGCCACCAGCAATTCGGGGTGGGGAGGGGACACTGAAGCTTTCTTT CATSNSGWGGDTEAFF
TRBJ2-3 TRBD2 few TRBV29-1 TGCAGCGCCAGCGCGAGCGGGGGGTTCCTCACAGATACGCAGTATTTT CSASASGGFLTDTQYF
TRBJ2-1 . . TRBV5-1 TGCGCCAGCAGCTTGAAGGGGGAGAAGTACTACAATGAGCAGTTCTTC CASSLKGEKYYNEQFF
TRBJ1-1 . few TRBV11-3 TGTGCCAGCAGCTCGTTAACTGTGAACACTGAAGCTTTCTTT CASSSLTVNTEAFF
TRBJ1-4 TRBD1 . TRBV28 TGTGCCAGCAGTCCCTGGACAGGGTCTAATGAAAAACTGTTTTTT CASSPWTGSNEKLFF
TRBJ1-4 TRBD1 few TRBV5-6 TGTGCCAGCAGCTTCGGGACAGGGATTAATGAAAAACTGTTTTTT CASSFGTGINEKLFF
TRBJ1-1 . . TRBV4-2 TGTGCCAGCAGCCAGTATTTATCAGCGGACACTGAAGCTTTCTTT CASSQYLSADTEAFF
TRBJ1-4 . . TRBV7-2 TGTGCCAGCAGCTTTGACCACCCGGGAATCAATGAAAAACTGTTTTTT CASSFDHPGINEKLFF
TRBJ2-1 . . TRBV4-1 TGCGCCAGCAGCCAAGGACTAGGTTACAATGAGCAGTTCTTC CASSQGLGYNEQFF
TRBJ2-5 . . TRBV5-8 TGTGCCAGCAGCTTGGGTCAGGGCCGAGAGACCCAGTACTTC CASSLGQGRETQYF
TRBJ2-2 . . TRBV6-1 TGTGCCAGCAGTGCAGGGCCCACCGGGGAGCTGTTTTTT CASSAGPTGELFF
TRBJ2-5 TRBD2 . TRBV7-9 TGTGCCAGCAGCTTAGCGGTTAGACTAGCGCGACAAGAGACCCAGTACTTC CASSLAVRLARQETQYF
TRBJ2-1 TRBD1 . TRBV4-2 TGTGCCAGCAGCCACAAGCCAGGGGGTGAGCAGTTCTTC CASSHKPGGEQFF
TRBJ1-1 TRBD1 . TRBV5-1 TGCGCCAGCAGCCCGGGCGGGACAGGGAACACTGAAGCTTTCTTT CASSPGGTGNTEAFF
TRBJ2-3 TRBD2 . TRBV6-5 TGTGCCAGCAGTTATAGGACTAGCGGGCCAGATACGCAGTATTTT CASSYRTSGPDTQYF
TRBJ2-6 . once TRBV9 TGTGCCAGCAGCCCCAGTGCCGGCCCCCGGGGAGCCTCTGGGGCCAACGTCCTGACTTTC CASSPSAGPRGASGANVLTF
TRBJ2-2 TRBD2 . TRBV4-2 TGTGCCAGCAGCCAAGATCGCACTAGCGGGGGGGAGTGGGACACCGGGGAGCTGTTTTTT CASSQDRTSGGEWDTGELFF
TRBJ1-2 TRBD1 . TRBV29-1 TGCAGCGTTGCCGGGACAGGCTATGGCTACACCTTC CSVAGTGYGYTF
TRBJ2-4 . . TRBV19 TGTGCCAGTAGTATAGGAGGGGGGGCGCGTAACATTCAGTACTTC CASSIGGGARNIQYF
TRBJ2-7 TRBD1 . TRBV4-1 TGCGCCAGCAGCGAGGGACAGGGGACTCGGGAGCAGTACTTC CASSEGQGTREQYF
TRBJ2-3 TRBD2 . TRBV4-3 TGCGCCAGCAGCCAAGGGACTAGCGGGGGACGAGATACGCAGTATTTT CASSQGTSGGRDTQYF
TRBJ2-5 . . TRBV5-1 TGCGCCAGCAGTATCGACGGGCAAGAGACCCAGTACTTC CASSIDGQETQYF
TRBJ1-2 . few TRBV7-2 TGTGCCAGCAGCTTAGATGGGAGGGCGAGGGGCTATGGCTACACCTTC CASSLDGRARGYGYTF
TRBJ1-2 . . TRBV5-1 TGCGCCAGCAGCTCGGACAGCGGTGGCTACACCTTC CASSSDSGGYTF
TRBJ1-3 TRBD1 . TRBV4-3 TGCGCCAGCAGCCAGGGGACAGGGTCTGGAAACACCATATATTTT CASSQGTGSGNTIYF
TRBJ2-1 . . TRBV4-2 TGTGCCAGCAGCCAAGAGAACGGGGGGCCCAGCTCCTACAATGAGCAGTTCTTC CASSQENGGPSSYNEQFF
TRBJ1-1 . few TRBV12-2 TGTGCAAGTCGTGGATCGAGAGGGCGGGGGAACACTGAAGCTTTCTTT CASRGSRGRGNTEAFF
TRBJ1-1 TRBD1 . TRBV19 TGTGCCAGTAGTGACCCCGGACAGGGGAACACTGAAGCTTTCTTT CASSDPGQGNTEAFF
TRBJ2-3 . . TRBV7-3 TGTGCCAGCAGCTTACTATCTGGGAGAGATACGCAGTATTTT CASSLLSGRDTQYF
TRBJ1-2 . . TRBV19 TGTGCCAGTCGATCGGGGGATGGCTACACCTTC CASRSGDGYTF
TRBJ2-3 TRBD2 . TRBV9 TGTGCCAGCAGCCCAATTGGACTAGCGGATGAGTATTTT CASSPIGLADEYF
TRBJ2-2 . once TRBV7-2 TGTGCCAGCAGCTTACAGGGGCCCACCACCGGGGAGCTGTTTTTT CASSLQGPTTGELFF
TRBJ2-7 TRBD2 . TRBV27 TGTGCCAGCAGGACTAGCGGGGGCTACGAGCAGTACTTC CASRTSGGYEQYF
TRBJ1-4 TRBD1 . TRBV19 TGTGCCAGTAGCCCCGCCGGGACAGGCAATGAAAAACTGTTTTTT CASSPAGTGNEKLFF
TRBJ1-2 . once TRBV4-3 TGCGCCAGCAGCCAAGATGGGGCACGAGCTTTGTCCACCTTC CASSQDGARALSTF
TRBJ2-7 TRBD2 . TRBV25-1 TGTGCCAGCAGCGGAGCGGGGGGGCCATACGAGCAGTACTTC CASSGAGGPYEQYF
TRBJ2-7 TRBD1 few TRBV27 TGTGCCAGCAGCCGCTCAGGGGGCGGCGACGAGCAGTACTTC CASSRSGGGDEQYF
TRBJ1-6 . . TRBV4-2 TGTGCCAGCAGCCAAGACGCAGAATCCTCCTATAATTCACCCCTCCACTTT CASSQDAESSYNSPLHF
TRBJ1-1 . . TRBV5-6 TGTGCCAGCAGCTTTGGAGGGAACACTGAAGCTTTCTTT CASSFGGNTEAFF
TRBJ2-5 TRBD2 . TRBV4-1 TGCGCCAGCAGCCAAGGGACTAGCGGGGGAAATCAAGAGACCCAGTACTTC CASSQGTSGGNQETQYF
TRBJ1-2 . . TRBV28 TGTGCCAGCAGTCCATCCTATGGCTACACCTTC CASSPSYGYTF
TRBJ2-7 . . TRBV27 TGTGCCAGCAGTTTAGGGCGGGGTAAAACCTACGAGCAGTACTTC CASSLGRGKTYEQYF
TRBJ2-1 TRBD2 . TRBV10-1 TGCGCCAGCAGTGAGCCAGCGGGGGGCCGGAATGAGCAGTTCTTC CASSEPAGGRNEQFF
TRBJ1-3 . . TRBV18 TGTGCCAGCTCACCAGGGGCTGTTGGTGGAAACACCATATATTTT CASSPGAVGGNTIYF
TRBJ2-7 TRBD2 few TRBV10-2 TGCGCCAGCAGTGACCCTTCCGGGGGGGCCTACGAGCAGTACTTC CASSDPSGGAYEQYF